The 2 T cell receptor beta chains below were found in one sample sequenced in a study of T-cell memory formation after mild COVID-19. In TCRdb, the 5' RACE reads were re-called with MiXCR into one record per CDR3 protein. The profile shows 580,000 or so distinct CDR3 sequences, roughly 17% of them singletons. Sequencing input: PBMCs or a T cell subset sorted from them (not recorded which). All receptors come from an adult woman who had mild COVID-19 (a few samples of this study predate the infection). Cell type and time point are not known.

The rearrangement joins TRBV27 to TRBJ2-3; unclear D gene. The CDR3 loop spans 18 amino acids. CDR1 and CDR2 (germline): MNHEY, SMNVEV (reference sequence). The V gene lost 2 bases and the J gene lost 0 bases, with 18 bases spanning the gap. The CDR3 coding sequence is TGTGCCAGCAGTTTAGCCCGAAAAGGTCCCACTAGCACAGATACGCAGTATTTT. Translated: CASSLARKGPTSTDTQYF.

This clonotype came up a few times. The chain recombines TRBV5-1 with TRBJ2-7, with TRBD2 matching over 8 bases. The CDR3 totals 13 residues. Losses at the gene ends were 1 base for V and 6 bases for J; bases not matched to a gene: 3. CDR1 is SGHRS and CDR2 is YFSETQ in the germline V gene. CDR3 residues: CASSLRTSGEQYF. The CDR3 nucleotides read TGCGCCAGCAGCTTGCGTACTAGCGGCGAGCAGTACTTC.